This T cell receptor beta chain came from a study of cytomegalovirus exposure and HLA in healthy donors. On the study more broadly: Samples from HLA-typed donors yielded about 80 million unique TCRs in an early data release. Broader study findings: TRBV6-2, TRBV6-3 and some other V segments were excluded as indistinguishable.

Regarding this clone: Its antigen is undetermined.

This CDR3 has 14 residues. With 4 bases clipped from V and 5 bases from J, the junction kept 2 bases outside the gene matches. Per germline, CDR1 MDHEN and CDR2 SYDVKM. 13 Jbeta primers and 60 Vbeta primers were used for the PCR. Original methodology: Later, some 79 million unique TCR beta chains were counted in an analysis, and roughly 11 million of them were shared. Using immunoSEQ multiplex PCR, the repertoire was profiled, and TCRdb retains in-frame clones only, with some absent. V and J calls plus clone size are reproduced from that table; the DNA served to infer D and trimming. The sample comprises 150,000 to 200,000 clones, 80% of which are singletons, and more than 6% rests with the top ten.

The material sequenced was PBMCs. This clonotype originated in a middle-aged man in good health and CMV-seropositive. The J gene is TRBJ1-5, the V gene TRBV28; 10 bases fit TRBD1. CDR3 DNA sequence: TGTGCCAGCAGTTGGGACAGGGGAGATCAGCCCCAGCATTTT. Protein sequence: CASSWDRGDQPQHF.